These 15 T cell receptor beta chains originate from one sample sequenced in a study of T-cell memory formation after mild COVID-19. TCRdb itself ran the 5' RACE reads through MiXCR, one entry per CDR3 protein. The sample records tens of thousands of distinct CDR3 sequences, about 10% being singletons. Sequencing input: PBMCs or a T cell subset sorted from them (not recorded which). These receptors originate from a young man who had mild COVID-19 (a few samples of this study predate the infection). Cell type and time point are not known.

This clonotype was counted ten times or more. V usage is TRBV7-9 and J usage is TRBJ2-2; 9 bases are shared with TRBD2. Germline trimming cut 4 bases from V and 5 bases from J; bases unmatched to any gene: 11. Per germline, CDR1 SEHNR and CDR2 FQNEAQ (reference sequence). This CDR3 has 17 residues. Here the CDR3 reads CASSSTSGPLITGELFF. Here the CDR3 DNA reads TGTGCCAGCAGCTCGACTAGCGGTCCCCTTATAACCGGGGAGCTGTTTTTT.

At least ten counts were recorded for this clonotype. The chain carries TRBV5-1 and TRBJ2-3, with 12 nucleotides matching TRBD2. Germline trimming cut 4 bases from V and 2 bases from J; bases unmatched to any gene: 5. This CDR3 is 16 amino acids long. Germline lookup yields CDR1 SGHRS and CDR2 YFSETQ. The CDR3 DNA follows: TGCGCCAGCAGCCTTGGGACTAGCGGGTCCACAGATACGCAGTATTTT. As protein: CASSLGTSGSTDTQYF.

There are many counts of this clonotype. V gene TRBV12-3 or TRBV12-4 combines with J gene TRBJ2-5; D is perhaps TRBD2 (6 bases). The length of the CDR3 is 15 residues. V was clipped by 2 bases and J by 6 bases, with 16 bases between them. CDR3 region: CASSLFTGLVQTQYF. CDR3 coding DNA: TGTGCCAGCAGTTTATTTACGGGACTGGTGCAGACCCAGTACTTC.

This clonotype was detected many times. This chain links TRBV5-1 with TRBJ2-3; no definite D call. The V and J ends lost 0 bases and 4 bases respectively, with 3 bases between them. The CDR3 length is 12 residues. Germline values: CDR1 SGHRS, CDR2 YFSETQ. The CDR3 reads CASSLGADTQYF. For the CDR3, the DNA is TGCGCCAGCAGCTTGGGGGCAGATACGCAGTATTTT. Drawing the rest from reference TRBV5-1 and TRBJ2-3, the complete variable domain is KAGVTQTPRYLIKTRGQQVTLSCSPISGHRSVSWYQQTPGQGLQFLFEYFSETQRNKGNFPGRFSGRQFSNSRSEMNVSTLELGDSALYLCASSLGADTQYFGPGTRLTVL.

This clonotype occurred many times. The rearrangement joins TRBV7-8 to TRBJ2-2; 8 bases line up with TRBD2. The CDR3 sequence is 16 residues long. Per germline, CDR1 SGHVS and CDR2 FQNEAQ. Trimming at V came to 5 bases and at J to 5 bases, leaving 10 bases not matched to a gene. The CDR3 loop reads CASSPRGAGGTGELFF. The CDR3 nucleotides read TGTGCCAGCAGCCCCCGTGGGGCGGGGGGTACCGGGGAGCTGTTTTTT.

This clonotype was counted at least ten times. The chain joins TRBV6-4 to TRBJ2-1; the D is unclear. Trimming stripped 3 bases from V and 4 bases from J, with 10 bases between. Germline assignment: CDR1 MRHNA and CDR2 SNTAGT. This CDR3 has 14 amino acids. Here the CDR3 reads CASSETVDYNEQFF. In DNA form, the CDR3 reads TGTGCCAGCAGTGAAACAGTAGATTACAATGAGCAGTTCTTC.

This clonotype showed up just a few times. V and J are TRBV6-1 and TRBJ2-5; D might be TRBD2 (7 bases). V was cut by 4 bases and J by 3 bases, with 12 bases left in between. This CDR3 has 14 residues. CDR1 is MNHNS and CDR2 is SASEGT in the germline V gene. The CDR3 here is CASSGGGAKETQYF. The DNA of the CDR3 is TGTGCCAGCAGTGGGGGGGGGGCCAAAGAGACCCAGTACTTC.

The chain uses TRBV20-1 and TRBJ1-1; tentative D call: TRBD1 (5 bases). CDR3 length: 13 residues. Germline V gene sequence: CDR1 DFQATT, CDR2 SNEGSKA (reference sequence). Between the trimmed V and J ends, which lost 6 bases and 4 bases, there was a span of 15 bases. CDR3 residues: CSASRGESTEAFF. CDR3 bases: TGCAGTGCCAGTCGGGGGGAGAGCACTGAAGCTTTCTTT.

This clonotype occurred a few times. The V call is TRBV6-1, the J call TRBJ2-1; 8 bases match TRBD2. There are 14 residues in the CDR3. Trimming removed 3 bases from V and 9 bases from J; junction bases left unmatched: 7. Germline CDR1 and CDR2: MNHNS and SASEGT. The CDR3 protein is CASSEGLELGEQFF. In DNA form, the CDR3 reads TGTGCCAGCAGTGAGGGACTAGAATTAGGTGAGCAGTTCTTC.

Many counts were recorded for this clonotype. V is TRBV5-6 and J is TRBJ2-7, with D possibly called TRBD1 or TRBD2 (5 bases each). Trimming cost V 5 bases and J 0 bases, with 12 bases left between them. The CDR3 length is 14 residues. The germline V gene has CDR1 SGHDT and CDR2 YYEEEE. The DNA of the CDR3 is TGTGCCAGCAGTTGGGACCGGAGCTCCTACGAGCAGTACGTC. Amino acid sequence: CASSWDRSSYEQYV.

The table lists this clonotype with many counts. This chain connects TRBV7-9 to TRBJ1-2, with 7 bases lining up with TRBD1. The germline CDR1 and CDR2 sequences are SEHNR and FQNEAQ (reference sequence). The CDR3 is 14 amino acids. The J segment lost 2 bases and the V segment lost 6 bases, leaving 6 bases of the junction unmatched. CDR3 sequence: CASSSSQGNYGYTF. Written as DNA, the CDR3 is TGTGCCAGCAGTTCCTCACAGGGGAACTATGGCTACACCTTC.

This clonotype was seen at least ten times. The V call is TRBV6-5, the J call TRBJ2-2; 7 bases line up with TRBD2. Germline CDR1 MNHEY, CDR2 SVGAGI. The CDR3 is 15 residues long. The J segment lost 7 bases and the V segment lost 4 bases, leaving 9 bases of the junction unmatched. The CDR3 nucleotides read TGTGCCAGCAGTTCGAGCGGGGCCTATTTCGGGGAGCTGTTTTTT. It encodes CASSSSGAYFGELFF.

In DNA, the CDR3 is TGTGCCAGCAGCCAAGACTATGTGAGCCCCTACAATGAGCAGTTCTTC. This encodes CASSQDYVSPYNEQFF. This chain connects TRBV14 to TRBJ2-1; D remains unclear. The V end was cut by 0 bases, the J end by 2 bases, with 11 bases between. This CDR3 has 16 amino acids. CDR1 is SGHDN, CDR2 FVKESK, per germline. The entire variable domain, with the rest obtained from reference TRBV14 and TRBJ2-1, is as follows: EAGVTQFPSHSVIEKGQTVTLRCDPISGHDNLYWYRRVMGKEIKFLLHFVKESKQDESGMPNNRFLAERTGGTYSTLKVQPAELEDSGVYFCASSQDYVSPYNEQFFGPGTRLTVL.

This clonotype was seen ten or more times. V and J are TRBV6-6 and TRBJ2-1, with 9 bases lining up with TRBD2. Germline CDR1 is MNHNY and CDR2 is SVGAGI (reference sequence). The CDR3 covers 15 residues. Losses at the gene ends were 5 bases for V and 8 bases for J; bases not matched to a gene: 10. CDR3 sequence: CASSRRTSEGDEQFF. In DNA, the CDR3 is TGTGCCAGCAGTCGACGGACTAGCGAAGGCGATGAGCAGTTCTTC.

The chain links TRBV15 to TRBJ1-4; D possibly corresponds to TRBD1 (6 bases). This CDR3 region has 15 residues. Per the germline V gene, CDR1 is LNHNV and CDR2 is YYDKDF (reference sequence). The germline V and J ends were trimmed by 1 base and 7 bases, with 13 bases remaining between them. CDR3 nucleotide sequence: TGTGCCACCAGCAGAGTCGGGGGGGCCAGTGAAAAACTGTTTTTT. Its translation is CATSRVGGASEKLFF. Drawing the rest from reference TRBV15 and TRBJ1-4, the complete variable domain is DAMVIQNPRYQVTQFGKPVTLSCSQTLNHNVMYWYQQKSSQAPKLLFHYYDKDFNNEADTPDNFQSRRPNTSFCFLDIRSPGLGDTAMYLCATSRVGGASEKLFFGSGTQLSVL.